Following are 17 T cell receptor beta chains from one sample sequenced in a study of cytomegalovirus exposure and HLA in healthy donors. PCR used 60 Vbeta primers and 13 Jbeta primers. Clones were sequenced by immunoSEQ multiplex PCR, and TCRdb holds only the in-frame ones, with some missing. The sample has more than 140,000 clones, and its top ten clones hold 2% to 2.5%. Input material: PBMCs. The receptors here all came from a woman aged 18 to 35 in good health and CMV-seronegative.

The gene calls are TRBV10-3 and TRBJ2-1; possible D gene TRBD2, 6 bases. V lost 10 bases and J 5 bases, leaving 15 bases between the germline ends. Germline V gene data show CDR1 as ENHRY and CDR2 as SYGVKD. CDR3 length: 13 amino acids. The CDR3 region has the DNA TGTGCCACCTGGGACTTAGATCACAATGAGCAGTTCTTC. This encodes CATWDLDHNEQFF.

This chain joins TRBV7-2 and TRBJ2-7, with 10 bases that match TRBD2. Germline values: CDR1 SGHTA, CDR2 FQGNSA. V trimming: 4 bases; J trimming: 0 bases; junction bases outside the gene matches: 3. This CDR3 comprises 15 residues. As DNA, the CDR3 is TGTGCCAGCAGCTCGGGACTAGCGTACTCCTACGAGCAGTACGTC. This gives the protein CASSSGLAYSYEQYV.

Points on this clone: The identical CDR3 is also encoded by other nucleotide sequences in the sample. The chain uses TRBV5-6 and TRBJ2-3; D remains unclear. The CDR3 contains 13 residues. In germline, CDR1 is SGHDT, CDR2 YYEEEE. Between the trimmed V and J ends, which lost 0 bases and 4 bases, there was a span of 6 bases. In DNA form, the CDR3 reads TGTGCCAGCAGCTTGGCCTCGGCAGATACGCAGTATTTT. This sequence encodes CASSLASADTQYF.

The chain couples TRBV29-1 to TRBJ2-1; TRBD2 matches at 10 bases. This CDR3 spans 13 amino acids. The V gene's germline CDR1 is SQVTM and CDR2 ANQGSEA. Trimming took 6 bases from V and 6 from J; bases not matched to a gene: 5. The CDR3 loop reads CSVQREGSNEQFF. For the CDR3, the DNA is TGCAGCGTACAGCGGGAGGGAAGCAATGAGCAGTTCTTC.

The V and J genes are TRBV2 and TRBJ2-1, with a weak D call TRBD2 (6 bases). The length of the CDR3 is 13 residues. Germline V gene lookup returns CDR1 SNHLY and CDR2 FYNNEI. V was clipped by 7 bases and J by 3 bases, with 10 bases between them. The CDR3 here is CASTRGIYNEQFF. CDR3 nucleotide sequence: TGTGCCAGCACCCGGGGGATCTACAATGAGCAGTTCTTC.

In regard to this clone: Other nucleotide sequences in the sample specify the same CDR3. The rearrangement links TRBV6-1 to TRBJ2-3; D remains ambiguous. The end of the DNA fits TRBJ1-3 better, so the J call may be wrong. Germline V gives CDR1 MNHNS, CDR2 SASEGT. This CDR3 is 12 amino acids long. This CDR3 reads CASSALAGGIYF. The CDR3, as DNA: TGTGCCAGCAGTGCCCTAGCGGGAGGCATATATTTT.

V gene TRBV7-2 combines with J gene TRBJ2-3; D is perhaps TRBD1 (5 bases). V was pared by 1 base and J by 3 bases, with 17 bases between. CDR3 length: 17 amino acids. From germline, CDR1 is SGHTA and CDR2 FQGNSA. CDR3 region: CASSLVLRATATDTQYF. The CDR3, as DNA: TGTGCCAGCAGCTTAGTCCTCAGGGCGACGGCGACAGATACGCAGTATTTT.

The chain carries TRBV2 and TRBJ2-1, with D possibly being TRBD2 (5 bases). V gave up 6 bases and J gave up 2 bases, with 17 bases separating them. CDR1 is SNHLY and CDR2 is FYNNEI in the germline V gene. The CDR3 covers 16 residues. CDR3: CASSHGLPRPYNEQFF. CDR3 bases: TGTGCCAGCAGCCACGGACTCCCACGGCCCTACAATGAGCAGTTCTTC.

The chain has TRBV2 and TRBJ2-2; D remains unclear. This CDR3 is 16 amino acids long. V lost 5 bases and J lost 7, with 20 bases in between. Germline assignment: CDR1 SNHLY and CDR2 FYNNEI. The CDR3 reads CASSPRLPSTGGELFF. The CDR3 bases are TGTGCCAGCAGTCCCCGACTCCCGAGCACTGGCGGGGAGCTGTTTTTT.

The chain combines TRBV6-5 with TRBJ1-3; D is unclear. Germline values: CDR1 MNHEY, CDR2 SVGAGI. The CDR3 totals 15 residues. Trimming took off 0 bases at V and 4 bases at J, with 10 bases between the two ends. Written as DNA, the CDR3 is TGTGCCAGCAGTTACTCGGGCGGGCCAGGAAACACCATATATTTT. This translates into CASSYSGGPGNTIYF.

This chain connects TRBV11-3 to TRBJ2-3, with D possibly TRBD1 on 5 matching bases. The CDR3 is 15 residues long. V was trimmed by 5 bases and J by 0 bases, leaving 12 bases between them. Germline V gene data show CDR1 as SGHNT and CDR2 as YENEEA. Written as DNA, the CDR3 is TGTGCCAGCAGCCCTGACAGCACAAGCACAGATACGCAGTATTTT. Residues: CASSPDSTSTDTQYF.

The rearrangement links TRBV6-5 to TRBJ1-1, with D unclear. Germline CDR1 and CDR2: MNHEY and SVGAGI. With 10 bases removed from V and 5 bases from J, the gap between germline ends came to 11 bases. The CDR3 is 11 amino acids. The CDR3 sequence is CAIREGTEAFF. The CDR3 nucleotides are TGTGCCATTCGGGAGGGAACTGAAGCTTTCTTT.

The chain recombines TRBV5-6 with TRBJ1-2; D call uncertain. V was clipped by 1 base and J by 4 bases, with 11 bases between them. This CDR3 has 14 amino acids. Germline V lookup: CDR1 SGHDT, CDR2 YYEEEE. The CDR3, as DNA: TGTGCCAGCAGCTTGACAGACACAGCCTATGGCTACACCTTC. Translation: CASSLTDTAYGYTF.

The chain is built from TRBV5-1 and TRBJ2-7; D perhaps matches TRBD2 (6 bases). Germline CDR1 and CDR2: SGHRS and YFSETQ. The CDR3 covers 15 residues. Trimming pared 7 bases from V and 0 bases from J, leaving 17 bases between. In nucleotides, the CDR3 is TGCGCCAGCGACCCCGCGGGGATAAGCTCCTACGAGCAGTACGTC. Translating gives CASDPAGISSYEQYV.

The chain recombines TRBV19 with TRBJ1-2; 9 positions match TRBD1. V shed 3 bases, J shed 3 bases, and the junction held 14 bases outside the gene matches. The CDR3 consists of 18 residues. The V gene's germline CDR1 is LNHDA and CDR2 SQIVND (reference sequence). The CDR3 spells CASSINRLGQGNDYGYTF. The CDR3 bases are TGTGCCAGTAGTATTAATCGTTTGGGACAGGGAAATGACTATGGCTACACCTTC.

V is TRBV7-2 and J is TRBJ2-7; D is undetermined. V was pared by 6 bases and J by 3 bases, with 9 bases between. The CDR3 sequence is 12 residues long. Germline assignment: CDR1 SGHTA and CDR2 FQGNSA. The CDR3 loop is CASSATFYEQYF. The CDR3 bases are TGTGCCAGCAGTGCCACTTTCTACGAGCAGTACTTC. The full variable domain, completed using reference TRBV7-2 and TRBJ2-7, is GAGVSQSPSNKVTEKGKDVELRCDPISGHTALYWYRQSLGQGLEFLIYFQGNSAPDKSGLPSDRFSAERTGGSVSTLTIQRTQQEDSAVYLCASSATFYEQYFGPGTRLTVT.

The chain links TRBV7-9 to TRBJ1-2; D is possibly TRBD1 (5 bases). Germline CDR1 SEHNR, CDR2 FQNEAQ (reference sequence). V lost 1 base to trimming and J lost 6 bases, with 15 bases between them. The CDR3 is made up of 15 amino acids. The CDR3: CASSLVLGQGNGYTF. In nucleotides, the CDR3 is TGTGCCAGCAGCTTAGTTTTGGGGCAGGGTAATGGCTACACCTTC.